These 10 T cell receptor beta chains came from one sample sequenced in a study of T cell responses to AZD1222 COVID-19 vaccine. The table came from immunoSEQ multiplex PCR; TCRdb's copy has only in-frame clones and leaves some out. Here the sample spans 92,000 or so clones, 85% to 90% being singletons. The sample in question was peripheral blood, obtained on day 0 of AZD1222 vaccination. The receptors originated from an adult in good health.

The chain has TRBV2 and TRBJ1-1; 12 positions match TRBD1. Germline trimming cut 6 bases from V and 0 bases from J; bases unmatched to any gene: 5. The CDR3 has 16 amino acids. Germline V lookup: CDR1 SNHLY, CDR2 FYNNEI. The CDR3 here is CASRGGQGAMNTEAFF. The DNA for the CDR3 is TGTGCCAGCAGGGGGGGACAGGGGGCCATGAACACTGAAGCTTTCTTT.

The chain links TRBV10-3 to TRBJ2-3, with 9 bases fitting TRBD1. Trimming removed 4 bases from V and 10 bases from J; junction bases left unmatched: 21. The CDR3 covers 18 residues. Germline V gene data show CDR1 as ENHRY and CDR2 as SYGVKD. CDR3 nucleotides: TGTGCCATCAGTGGGTCCGGGACAGGGACCCGGCGAGGTGGGGCGCAGTATTTT. Translation gives CAISGSGTGTRRGGAQYF.

The rearrangement links TRBV6-2 or TRBV6-3 to TRBJ2-4; TRBD2 matches 7 bases. J was trimmed by 0 bases and V by 2 bases; bases with no gene match: 13. The CDR3 extends over 19 amino acids. In germline, CDR1 is MNHEY, CDR2 SVGEGT. CDR3 bases: TGTGCCAGCAGTTACCTAGGGCTAGCGGAACTCGGAGCCAAAAACATTCAGTACTTC. This encodes CASSYLGLAELGAKNIQYF.

The chain links TRBV4-3 to TRBJ2-1, with 9 bases fitting TRBD2. The V gene end was trimmed by 0 bases and the J gene end by 9 bases; junction bases not matched to a gene: 12. Per the germline V gene, CDR1 is LGHNA and CDR2 is YSLEER. The CDR3 consists of 17 residues. CDR3 amino acids: CASSQDGGGGRPIEQFF. CDR3 coding DNA: TGCGCCAGCAGCCAAGATGGCGGGGGGGGACGCCCAATTGAGCAGTTCTTC.

This clone was picked up one time. The chain links TRBV6-5 to TRBJ2-5, with D uncertain. The CDR3 spans 13 residues. CDR1 MNHEY and CDR2 SVGAGI come from the germline V gene. Trimming took off 10 bases at V and 2 bases at J, with 14 bases between the two ends. As DNA, the CDR3 is TGTGCCACCTTAGGACCTGCACAAGAGACCCAGTACTTC. Residues: CATLGPAQETQYF.

The V call is TRBV4-3, the J call TRBJ2-2; D not resolved. Germline CDR1 LGHNA, CDR2 YSLEER. This CDR3 has 14 amino acids. The ends were cut back, 0 bases at V and 9 bases at J, with 11 bases in the middle. CDR3 sequence (DNA): TGCGCCAGCAGCCAAGATAGTCTACAGAGGGAGCTGTTTTTT. This translates into CASSQDSLQRELFF.

The chain recombines TRBV25-1 with TRBJ1-5; TRBD1 matches at 9 bases. Germline V gene data show CDR1 as MGHDK and CDR2 as SYGVNS. With 6 bases clipped from V and 6 bases from J, the junction kept 6 bases outside the gene matches. There are 14 residues in the CDR3. CDR3 coding DNA: TGTGCCAGCAGGCCGGACAGGGGCAGTCAGCCCCAGCATTTT. Translated, it gives CASRPDRGSQPQHF.

V and J are TRBV30 and TRBJ1-1; D uncertain. Germline loops: CDR1 GTSNPN, CDR2 SVGIG (reference sequence). V was cut by 3 bases and J by 1 base, with 9 bases left in between. There are 13 residues in the CDR3. CDR3 bases: TGTGCCTGGAGCCGCGACACGAACACTGAAGCTTTCTTT. This translates into CAWSRDTNTEAFF.

This clone is a singleton in its sample. The chain links TRBV6-5 to TRBJ1-3, with D maybe TRBD1 (5 bases). This CDR3 region has 13 residues. Germline V gene lookup returns CDR1 MNHEY and CDR2 SVGAGI. V gave up 10 bases and J gave up 3 bases, with 13 bases separating them. In nucleotides, the CDR3 is TGTGCCATCGCGGGGGTGGATGGAAACACCATATATTTT. Protein: CAIAGVDGNTIYF.

The V call is TRBV15, the J call TRBJ2-7; TRBD1 matches at 9 bases. V shed 0 bases and J 4 bases; nucleotides not matched to a gene: 7. Germline V gene data show CDR1 as LNHNV and CDR2 as YYDKDF (reference sequence). This CDR3 contains 16 residues. CDR3 coding DNA: TGTGCCACCAGCAGAGATCTCTCGGGACAGGGTTACGAGCAGTACTTC. Amino acid sequence: CATSRDLSGQGYEQYF.